The rows below give T cell receptor beta chains drawn from one sample of a study of blood T cell repertoires in COVID-19. TCRdb's table, derived via immunoSEQ multiplex PCR, lists solely in-frame clones and lacks some. The sample has about 170,000 clones, 85% to 90% seen once. Specimen: peripheral blood. The origin of the receptors is a man in his 60s with COVID-19, enrolled during active disease. The conserved cysteine and the conserved F or W are not part of the CDR3 here. D genes are given only for firm matches.

cdr3_length | d_call | j_call | v_call | cdr3_aa
13 | NA | TRBJ1-2 | TRBV6-5 | ASRDSGRPSDGYT
11 | NA | TRBJ2-1 | TRBV3-1/TRBV3-2 | ASSRSPANEQF
14 | NA | TRBJ1-3 | TRBV18 | ASSRGAANSGNTIY
13 | NA | TRBJ2-4 | TRBV4-3 | ASSQDQGSANIQY
12 | NA | TRBJ2-1 | TRBV18 | ASSPPSSVHEQF
11 | NA | TRBJ2-2 | TRBV12-3/TRBV12-4 | ASRSSEPGELF
12 | TRBD1 | TRBJ1-2 | TRBV6-4 | ASSESRGQSRYT
12 | NA | TRBJ2-7 | TRBV5-1 | ASSLTDSSYEQY
15 | TRBD1 | TRBJ2-2 | TRBV7-2 | ASSSQGTGQNTGELF
12 | NA | TRBJ1-1 | TRBV18 | ASSFDAGGTEAF
12 | NA | TRBJ1-2 | TRBV7-8 | ASSSTRVDYGYT
15 | TRBD2 | TRBJ2-1 | TRBV5-8 | ASSYSPGLAGRNEQF
10 | NA | TRBJ1-2 | TRBV28 | ASISVTYGYT
11 | NA | TRBJ2-1 | TRBV18 | ASSPNLGNEQF
11 | TRBD1 | TRBJ2-7 | TRBV18 | ASSPQGVYEQY
13 | NA | TRBJ2-1 | TRBV4-2 | ASSQERGEGHEQF
13 | NA | TRBJ2-5 | TRBV7-7 | ASSISAGIVETQY
13 | TRBD1 | TRBJ1-1 | TRBV9 | ASSVAFDRVTEAF
11 | NA | TRBJ2-2 | TRBV12-3/TRBV12-4 | ASTRSGGGELF
14 | NA | TRBJ1-6 | TRBV9 | ASSVGGHPLDSPLH
12 | NA | TRBJ1-1 | TRBV3-1/TRBV3-2 | ASSLQTGPTEAF
13 | NA | TRBJ2-3 | TRBV6-4 | ASSSQGGSTDTQY
11 | NA | TRBJ2-7 | TRBV3-1/TRBV3-2 | ASSQGPSYEQY
14 | NA | TRBJ1-4 | TRBV29-1 | SVPAQPAATNEKLF
12 | TRBD1 | TRBJ1-1 | TRBV10-3 | AISEGQGFTEAF
13 | TRBD1 | TRBJ1-1 | TRBV9 | ASSVVGTGDTEAF
12 | NA | TRBJ1-6 | TRBV4-3 | ASSAGVIRSPLH
12 | TRBD1 | TRBJ2-7 | TRBV9 | ASSVAQGAYEQY
12 | TRBD2 | TRBJ2-1 | TRBV6-5 | ASSPGGSYNEQF
17 | TRBD1 | TRBJ2-5 | TRBV11-3 | ASSLLTSRVGQGVETQY
9 | NA | TRBJ2-7 | TRBV7-2 | ASSLGYKQY
10 | NA | TRBJ2-3 | TRBV29-1 | SVAPGTDTQY
13 | NA | TRBJ1-2 | TRBV6-2/TRBV6-3 | ASSYEGDANYGYT